A single sample is the source of the 4 T cell receptor beta chains below, sequenced in a study of human T cells and chemical hapten exposure. Each CDR3 protein is one row after TCRdb ran MiXCR on the RACE reads. The sample has about 340,000 distinct CDR3 sequences, approximately 6.9% seen once. Time point denoted: patch test 1, 2 weeks after DPC sensitization. Stated treatment: therapeutic diphenylcyclopropenone sensitization with weekly scalp DPC. This specimen consisted of whole blood, obtained in connection with sensitization to the hapten diphenylcyclopropenone (DPC). The origin of the receptors is a woman younger than 35 with alopecia areata. Some clones in this sample may be carry-over from other donors' samples.

This clonotype has at least ten counts. V usage is TRBV20-1 and J usage is TRBJ1-6, with 7 bases matching TRBD1. This CDR3 contains 15 residues. Looked up from germline, CDR1 is DFQATT and CDR2 is SNEGSKA (reference sequence). Trimming removed 1 base from V and 5 bases from J; junction bases left unmatched: 5. The CDR3 coding sequence is TGCAGTGCTAGAGGGAGGGGGCTAAATAATTCACCCCTCCACTTT. Its protein product is CSARGRGLNNSPLHF.

This clonotype occurred a few times. The V call is TRBV29-1, the J call TRBJ1-2; D is possibly TRBD1 (5 bases). The V gene lost 3 bases and the J gene lost 4 bases, with 12 bases spanning the gap. The CDR3 has 13 residues. Looked up from germline, CDR1 is SQVTM and CDR2 is ANQGSEA. The CDR3 loop reads CSVERGRGYGYTF. The CDR3 DNA reads TGCAGCGTTGAGAGGGGCCGGGGCTATGGCTACACCTTC.

This clonotype was observed a handful of times. The J gene is TRBJ1-1, the V gene TRBV6-5; 9 bases map to TRBD1. Unmatched junction bases numbered 10, after V lost 5 bases and J lost 0 bases. The CDR3 length is 17 residues. Germline CDR1 and CDR2: MNHEY and SVGAGI. CDR3 amino acids: CASSRRDRAAMNTEAFF. CDR3 sequence (DNA): TGTGCCAGCAGTCGCCGGGACAGGGCCGCGATGAACACTGAAGCTTTCTTT.

This clonotype has a count of ten or more. The V call is TRBV20-1, the J call TRBJ2-7; D call uncertain. Trimming cost V 1 base and J 6 bases, with 16 bases left between them. This CDR3 comprises 14 residues. Germline V lookup: CDR1 DFQATT, CDR2 SNEGSKA (reference sequence). This CDR3 is CSARGALNRVEQYF. The CDR3 nucleotides are TGCAGTGCTAGAGGAGCCCTAAACAGAGTCGAGCAGTACTTC.